The source of this T cell receptor beta chain is a study of OX40 agonist ivuxolimab in advanced cancers. Study-wide findings and caveats: Dose levels from 0.1 to 3.0 mg/kg saw CD4+ and CD8+ blood T cells expand clonally by week 6. Some of the lowest clonal expansion was seen in partial responders at 0.1-3.0 mg/kg.

Trimming took off 6 bases at V and 3 bases at J, with 6 bases between the two ends. Germline V gene sequence: CDR1 MDHEN, CDR2 SYDVKM. This CDR3 has 12 residues. This table comes from immunoSEQ multiplex PCR, and its TCRdb copy is limited to in-frame clones, with some not included. The sample includes 85,000 to 100,000 clones, more than 85% of them seen just once. Turning to this clone: The target antigen is unknown.

This chain uses TRBV28 with TRBJ1-5; D unclear. This material consisted of CD4+ or CD8+ T cells sorted from blood, taken in a trial of the OX40 agonist ivuxolimab. This sequence originates from an adult with an advanced solid tumor such as melanoma, head and neck, liver or kidney cancer. This CDR3 is CASSLPNQPQHF. The DNA of the CDR3 is TGTGCCAGCAGCCTACCCAATCAGCCCCAGCATTTT.